The present T cell receptor beta chain was sequenced within a study of blood T cell repertoires in COVID-19. The overall study: Samples representing acute and convalescent COVID-19 were sourced from the United States, Italy and Spain.

In germline, CDR1 is SGHTA, CDR2 FQGNSA. CDR3 size: 16 residues. The V segment lost 5 bases and the J segment 8 bases; nucleotides outside the gene matches: 13. The method was immunoSEQ multiplex PCR; TCRdb's version includes in-frame clones alone and lacks a portion of them. The sample comprises 250,000 to 300,000 clones, approximately 86% of which are singletons, and less than 4.5% rests with the top ten. The chain uses TRBV7-2 and TRBJ1-4, with 8 bases identical to TRBD1. The TCR was taken from a man aged 18 to 30 with active or convalescent COVID-19. Material: peripheral blood. The CDR3 DNA reads TGTGCCAGCAGCCCAGCGGCGCGACAGGGGTGGGAAAAACTGTTTTTT. It translates to CASSPAARQGWEKLFF.